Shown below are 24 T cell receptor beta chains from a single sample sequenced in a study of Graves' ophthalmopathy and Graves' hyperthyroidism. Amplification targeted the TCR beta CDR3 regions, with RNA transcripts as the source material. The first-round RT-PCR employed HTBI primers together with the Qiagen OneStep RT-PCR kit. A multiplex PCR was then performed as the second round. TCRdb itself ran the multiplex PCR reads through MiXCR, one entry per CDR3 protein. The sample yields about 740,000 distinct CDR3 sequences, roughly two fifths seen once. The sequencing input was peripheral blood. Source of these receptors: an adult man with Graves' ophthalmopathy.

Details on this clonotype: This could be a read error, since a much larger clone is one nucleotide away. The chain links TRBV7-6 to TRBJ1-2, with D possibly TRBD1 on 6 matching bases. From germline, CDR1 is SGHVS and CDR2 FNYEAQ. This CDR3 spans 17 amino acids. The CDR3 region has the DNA TGTGCCGGCAGCTCAAGAGTAACAGGGTATCAACGGTATGGCTACACCTTC. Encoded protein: CAGSSRVTGYQRYGYTF.

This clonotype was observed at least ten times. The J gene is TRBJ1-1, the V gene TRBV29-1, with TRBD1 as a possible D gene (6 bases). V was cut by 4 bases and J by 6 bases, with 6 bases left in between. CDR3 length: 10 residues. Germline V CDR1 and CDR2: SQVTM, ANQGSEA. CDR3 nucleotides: TGCAGCGTTGGGGGGCCTGAAGCTTTCTTT. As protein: CSVGGPEAFF.

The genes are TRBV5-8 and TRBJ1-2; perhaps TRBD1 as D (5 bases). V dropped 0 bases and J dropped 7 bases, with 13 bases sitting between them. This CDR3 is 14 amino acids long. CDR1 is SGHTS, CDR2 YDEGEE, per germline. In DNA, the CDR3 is TGTGCCAGCAGCTTGGTTACAGGAGAGGGTGGCTACACCTTC. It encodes CASSLVTGEGGYTF.

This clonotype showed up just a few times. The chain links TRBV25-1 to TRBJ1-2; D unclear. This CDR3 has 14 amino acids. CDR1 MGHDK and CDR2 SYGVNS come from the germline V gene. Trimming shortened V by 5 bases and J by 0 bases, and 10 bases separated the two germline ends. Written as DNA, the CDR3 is TGTGCCAGCAGTTCGACCGGGACTAACTATGGCTACACCTTC. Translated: CASSSTGTNYGYTF.

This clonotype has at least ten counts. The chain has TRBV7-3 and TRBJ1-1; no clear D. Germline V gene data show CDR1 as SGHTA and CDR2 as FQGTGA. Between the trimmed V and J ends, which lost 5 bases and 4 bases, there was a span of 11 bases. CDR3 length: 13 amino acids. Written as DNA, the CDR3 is TGTGCCAGCAGCACCGAAAGCCGCACTGAAGCTTTCTTT. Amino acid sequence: CASSTESRTEAFF. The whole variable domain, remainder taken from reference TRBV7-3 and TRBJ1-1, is GAGVSQTPSNKVTEKGKYVELRCDPISGHTALYWYRQSLGQGPEFLIYFQGTGAADDSGLPNDRFFAVRPEGSVSTLKIQRTERGDSAVYLCASSTESRTEAFFGQGTRLTVV.

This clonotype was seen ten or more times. The CDR3 reads CATSFRTGSGETQYF. CDR3 DNA sequence: TGTGCCACCAGCTTCAGAACAGGCTCCGGAGAGACCCAGTACTTC. The gene calls are TRBV15 and TRBJ2-5; weak D call: TRBD1 (5 bases). Germline values: CDR1 LNHNV, CDR2 YYDKDF (reference sequence). Between the trimmed V and J ends, which lost 5 bases and 4 bases, there was a span of 17 bases. The CDR3 covers 15 residues.

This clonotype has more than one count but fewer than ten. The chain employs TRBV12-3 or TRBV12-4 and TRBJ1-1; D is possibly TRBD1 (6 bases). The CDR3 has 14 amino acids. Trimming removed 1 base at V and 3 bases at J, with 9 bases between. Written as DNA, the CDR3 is TGTGCCAGCAGTTTAGGGGGGGCACACACTGAAGCTTTCTTT. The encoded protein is CASSLGGAHTEAFF.

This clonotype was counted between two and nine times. The CDR3 nucleotides read TGTGCCAGCAGCATAGACAGGGCGGGAAACACCATATATTTT. It translates to CASSIDRAGNTIYF. The V and J genes are TRBV9 and TRBJ1-3, with 7 bases fitting TRBD1. This CDR3 is built from 14 residues. Germline CDR1 is SGDLS and CDR2 is YYNGEE. V lost 4 bases and J lost 4; bases outside the gene matches: 5.

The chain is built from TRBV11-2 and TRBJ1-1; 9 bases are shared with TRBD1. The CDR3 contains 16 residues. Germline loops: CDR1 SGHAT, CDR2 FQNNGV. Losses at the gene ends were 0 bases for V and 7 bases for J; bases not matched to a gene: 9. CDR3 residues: CASSLDPGQGPYEAFF. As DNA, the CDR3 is TGTGCCAGCAGCTTAGATCCGGGACAGGGTCCTTATGAAGCTTTCTTT.

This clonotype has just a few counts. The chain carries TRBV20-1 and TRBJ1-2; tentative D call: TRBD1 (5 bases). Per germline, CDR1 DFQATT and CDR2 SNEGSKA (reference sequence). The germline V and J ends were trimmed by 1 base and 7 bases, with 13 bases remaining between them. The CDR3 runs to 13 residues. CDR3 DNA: TGCAGTGCTAGAGTCGGCGGGGGTTCTGGCTACACCTTC. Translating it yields CSARVGGGSGYTF.

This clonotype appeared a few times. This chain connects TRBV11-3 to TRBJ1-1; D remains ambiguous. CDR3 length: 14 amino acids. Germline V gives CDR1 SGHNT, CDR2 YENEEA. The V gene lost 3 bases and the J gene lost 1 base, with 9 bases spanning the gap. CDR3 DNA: TGTGCCAGCAGCTTCGGCAGAGAGAACACTGAAGCTTTCTTT. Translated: CASSFGRENTEAFF. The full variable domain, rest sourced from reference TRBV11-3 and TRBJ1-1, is EAGVVQSPRYKIIEKKQPVAFWCNPISGHNTLYWYLQNLGQGPELLIRYENEEAVDDSQLPKDRFSAERLKGVDSTLKIQPAELGDSAVYLCASSFGRENTEAFFGQGTRLTVV.

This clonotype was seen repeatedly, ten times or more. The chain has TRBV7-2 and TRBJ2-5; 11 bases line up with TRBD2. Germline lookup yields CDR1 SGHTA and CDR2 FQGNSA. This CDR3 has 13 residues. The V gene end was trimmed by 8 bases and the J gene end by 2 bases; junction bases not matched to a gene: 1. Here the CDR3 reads CASRLAGQETQYF. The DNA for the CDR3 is TGTGCCAGCCGACTAGCGGGACAAGAGACCCAGTACTTC.

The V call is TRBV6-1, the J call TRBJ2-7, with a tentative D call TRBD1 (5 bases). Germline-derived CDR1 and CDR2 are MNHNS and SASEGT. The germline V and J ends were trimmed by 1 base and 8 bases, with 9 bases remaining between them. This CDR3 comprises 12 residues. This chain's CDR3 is CASSEVLGQQYF. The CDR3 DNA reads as TGTGCCAGCAGTGAAGTCCTGGGGCAGCAGTACTTC.

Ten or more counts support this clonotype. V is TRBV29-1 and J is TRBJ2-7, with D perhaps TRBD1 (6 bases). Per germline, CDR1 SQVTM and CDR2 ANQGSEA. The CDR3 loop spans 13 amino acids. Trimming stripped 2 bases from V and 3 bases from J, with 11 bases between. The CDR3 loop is CSVETAQGYEQYF. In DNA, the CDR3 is TGCAGCGTTGAAACAGCACAGGGCTACGAGCAGTACTTC.

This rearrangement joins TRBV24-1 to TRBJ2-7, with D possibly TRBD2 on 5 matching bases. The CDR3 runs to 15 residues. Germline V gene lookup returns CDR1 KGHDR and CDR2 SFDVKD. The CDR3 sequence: CVRRITRGYSYEQYF. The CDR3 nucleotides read TGTGTCCGACGAATTACCCGGGGATATTCCTACGAGCAGTACTTC.

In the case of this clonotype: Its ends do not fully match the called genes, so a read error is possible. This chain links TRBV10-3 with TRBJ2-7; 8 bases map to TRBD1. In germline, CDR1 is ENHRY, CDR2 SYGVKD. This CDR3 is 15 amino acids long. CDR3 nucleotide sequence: TGTGCCAGCAGTCTCCTCGGGACAGGACGCTACGAGCAGTACTTC. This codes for CASSLLGTGRYEQYF.

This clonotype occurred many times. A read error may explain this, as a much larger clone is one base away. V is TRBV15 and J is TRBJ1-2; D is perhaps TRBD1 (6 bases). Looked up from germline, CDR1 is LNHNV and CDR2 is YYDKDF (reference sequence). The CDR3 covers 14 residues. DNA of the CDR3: TGTGCCACCAGCAGACCGGGACAACCCTATGGCCACACCTTC. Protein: CATSRPGQPYGHTF. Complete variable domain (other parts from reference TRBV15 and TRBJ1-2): DAMVIQNPRYQVTQFGKPVTLSCSQTLNHNVMYWYQQKSSQAPKLLFHYYDKDFNNEADTPDNFQSRRPNTSFCFLDIRSPGLGDTAMYLCATSRPGQPYGHTFGSGTRLTVV.

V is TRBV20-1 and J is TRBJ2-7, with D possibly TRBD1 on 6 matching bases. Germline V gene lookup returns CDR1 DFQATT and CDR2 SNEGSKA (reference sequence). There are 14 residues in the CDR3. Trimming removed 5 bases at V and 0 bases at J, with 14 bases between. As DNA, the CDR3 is TGCAGTGCTCGCCGGGACACTAGCTCCTACGAGCAGTACTTC. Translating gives CSARRDTSSYEQYF.

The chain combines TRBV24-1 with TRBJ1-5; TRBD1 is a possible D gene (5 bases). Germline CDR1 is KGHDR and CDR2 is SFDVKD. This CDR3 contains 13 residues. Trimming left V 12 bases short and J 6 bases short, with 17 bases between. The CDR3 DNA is TGTGCCTGGAGTCCAGGGTCCGGTCAGCCCCAGCATTTT. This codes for CAWSPGSGQPQHF.

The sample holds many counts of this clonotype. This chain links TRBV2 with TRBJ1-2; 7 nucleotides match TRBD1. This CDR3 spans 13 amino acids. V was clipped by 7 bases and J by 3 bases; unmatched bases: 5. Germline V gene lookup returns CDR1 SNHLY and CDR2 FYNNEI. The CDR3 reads CASKKGGDYGYTF. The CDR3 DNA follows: TGTGCCAGCAAGAAAGGGGGCGACTATGGCTACACCTTC.

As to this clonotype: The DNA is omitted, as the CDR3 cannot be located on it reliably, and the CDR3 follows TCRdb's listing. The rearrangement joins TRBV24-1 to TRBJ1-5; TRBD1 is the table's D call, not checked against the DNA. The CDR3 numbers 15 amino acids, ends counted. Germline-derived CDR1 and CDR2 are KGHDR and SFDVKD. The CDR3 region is CATSDVGQGTYNEHF.

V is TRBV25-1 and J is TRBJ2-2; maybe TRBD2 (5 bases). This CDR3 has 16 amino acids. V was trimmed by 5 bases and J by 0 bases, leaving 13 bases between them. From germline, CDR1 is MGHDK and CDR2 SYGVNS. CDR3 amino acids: CASSFMAGTNTGELFF. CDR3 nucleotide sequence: TGTGCCAGCAGTTTTATGGCGGGTACGAACACCGGGGAGCTGTTTTTT.

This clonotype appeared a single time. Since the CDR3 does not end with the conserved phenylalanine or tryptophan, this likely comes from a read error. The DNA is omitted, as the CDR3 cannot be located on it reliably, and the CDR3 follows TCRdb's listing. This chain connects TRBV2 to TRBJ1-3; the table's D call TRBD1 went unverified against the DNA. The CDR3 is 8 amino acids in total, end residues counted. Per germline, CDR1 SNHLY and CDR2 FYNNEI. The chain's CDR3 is CASSYRGR.

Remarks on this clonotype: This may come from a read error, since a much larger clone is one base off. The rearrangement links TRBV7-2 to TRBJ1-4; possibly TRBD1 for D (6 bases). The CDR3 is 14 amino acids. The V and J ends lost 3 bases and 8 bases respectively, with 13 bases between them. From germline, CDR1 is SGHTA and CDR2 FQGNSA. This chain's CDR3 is CASSFRGAREKLFF. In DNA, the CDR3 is TGTGCCAGCAGCTTCCGGGGGGCTCGGGAAAAACTGTTTTTT.